A single sample gave rise to the 15 T cell receptor beta chains below, sequenced in a study of T cell changes during pregnancy in multiple sclerosis (dated by TCRdb to the late 2010s). The method behind the library was the immunoSEQ multiplex PCR assay. In TCRdb, the immuneACCESS table is reduced to in-frame sequences with V and J assigned. These tables do not hold every clone; where another copy was compared, an unresolved V gene accounts for under half, and the others remain unexplained. This sample gives around 40,000 clones in total; 92% of them show up just once. Of the sample, roughly 29% is held by the ten largest clones. Sequenced material: CD8+ T cells from peripheral blood mononuclear cells, taken before pregnancy. The receptors were sampled from a female donor with multiple sclerosis, enrolled in a pregnancy study.

About this clone: At one boundary the junction diverges from the germline segment, which might be a read error. The chain employs TRBV7-3 and TRBJ2-1; 11 bases line up with TRBD2. This CDR3 spans 15 amino acids. The germline V gene has CDR1 SGHTA and CDR2 FQGTGA. CDR3 amino acids: CASSLTGLAENEQFF. In nucleotides, the CDR3 is TGTGCCAGCAGCCTAACGGGACTAGCGGAAAACGAGCAGTTCTTC.

This sequence joins TRBV6-1 and TRBJ2-7, with 10 bases matching TRBD2. This CDR3 contains 15 residues. The germline V gene has CDR1 MNHNS and CDR2 SASEGT. V was clipped by 4 bases and J by 5 bases; unmatched bases: 8. CDR3 loop: CASSGQAGGPHEQYF. The CDR3, as DNA: TGTGCCAGCAGTGGCCAAGCGGGGGGGCCCCACGAGCAGTACTTC.

This chain joins TRBV4-1 and TRBJ2-7; 9 bases are a match to TRBD1. J lost 7 bases, V lost 3 bases, and 13 bases had no gene match. This CDR3 has 16 residues. The germline V gene encodes CDR1 MGHRA and CDR2 YSYEKL. Here the CDR3 reads CASSQTLDRGSREQYF. The CDR3, as DNA: TGCGCCAGCAGCCAGACCTTGGACAGGGGCTCGAGGGAGCAGTACTTC.

This rearrangement joins TRBV2 to TRBJ2-7, with D maybe TRBD2 (7 bases). This CDR3 contains 14 residues. V dropped 6 bases and J dropped 4 bases, with 16 bases sitting between them. The V gene's germline CDR1 is SNHLY and CDR2 FYNNEI. CDR3 in amino acids: CASSPGGGAYEQYF. For the CDR3, the DNA is TGTGCCAGCAGCCCGGGGGGCGGGGCATACGAGCAGTACTTC.

The V call is TRBV4-1, the J call TRBJ1-1, with 8 bases aligning to TRBD1. The CDR3 covers 12 residues. The trim removed 1 base at V and 10 bases at J, leaving 2 bases unmatched. The germline gives CDR1 MGHRA, CDR2 YSYEKL. The CDR3 sequence: CASSQGQGIAFF. As DNA, the CDR3 is TGCGCCAGCAGCCAAGGACAGGGGATAGCTTTCTTT.

V usage is TRBV7-8 and J usage is TRBJ2-7, with 9 bases aligning to TRBD1. The germline V gene has CDR1 SGHVS and CDR2 FQNEAQ. The V and J ends lost 2 bases and 4 bases, in that order; junction bases with no gene match: 12. The CDR3 is 17 amino acids. The CDR3 reads CASSLIMGTGSIYEQYF. The DNA of the CDR3 is TGTGCCAGCAGCTTAATTATGGGGACAGGGAGTATTTACGAGCAGTACTTC.

The sample holds one count of this clone. The V call is TRBV5-1, the J call TRBJ2-7; 7 nucleotides match TRBD1. The CDR3 is made up of 14 amino acids. Germline lookup yields CDR1 SGHRS and CDR2 YFSETQ. V shed 4 bases, J shed 6 bases, and the junction held 10 bases outside the gene matches. The CDR3 DNA is TGCGCCAGCAGCACGACAGGGTCGACGATCGAGCAGTACTTC. It translates to CASSTTGSTIEQYF.

V gene TRBV30 combines with J gene TRBJ1-2, with 8 bases matching TRBD1. Germline V CDR1 and CDR2: GTSNPN, SVGIG (reference sequence). V shed 2 bases and J 2 bases; nucleotides not matched to a gene: 7. This CDR3 is built from 15 residues. The CDR3 sequence is CAWSSARGPNYGYTF. The CDR3 bases are TGTGCCTGGAGTTCAGCCAGGGGGCCGAACTATGGCTACACCTTC.

The V and J genes are TRBV25-1 and TRBJ2-3; D may be TRBD1 (6 bases). The CDR3 is made up of 16 amino acids. Per germline, CDR1 MGHDK and CDR2 SYGVNS. V lost 3 bases and J lost 0, with 13 bases in between. CDR3 sequence (DNA): TGTGCCAGCAGTGATGAAGGGGGACAAAGCACAGATACGCAGTATTTT. Encoded protein: CASSDEGGQSTDTQYF.

V and J are TRBV30 and TRBJ2-7, with 8 bases identical to TRBD1. Germline V gene lookup returns CDR1 GTSNPN and CDR2 SVGIG (reference sequence). V dropped 4 bases and J dropped 3; count of bases not matched to a gene: 5. The CDR3 sequence is 13 residues long. This CDR3 is CAWTSGQGYEQYF. The DNA for the CDR3 is TGTGCCTGGACGTCCGGACAGGGCTACGAGCAGTACTTC. Supplemented by reference TRBV30 and TRBJ2-7, the full variable domain reads SQTIHQWPATLVQPVGSPLSLECTVEGTSNPNLYWYRQAAGRGLQLLFYSVGIGQISSEVPQNLSASRPQDRQFILSSKKLLLSDSGFYLCAWTSGQGYEQYFGPGTRLTVT.

V usage is TRBV9 and J usage is TRBJ1-3; D is undetermined. CDR3 length: 15 residues. V gave up 1 base and J gave up 3 bases, with 11 bases separating them. Germline loops: CDR1 SGDLS, CDR2 YYNGEE. DNA of the CDR3: TGTGCCAGCAGCGTACGGGGAGGTGGTGGAAACACCATATATTTT. This encodes CASSVRGGGGNTIYF.

The J gene is TRBJ2-7, the V gene TRBV7-8; possibly TRBD1 for D (5 bases). The CDR3 has 14 amino acids. Germline V CDR1 and CDR2: SGHVS, FQNEAQ. V gave up 1 base and J gave up 2 bases, with 9 bases separating them. CDR3 bases: TGTGCCAGCAGCTTAGATGGCAGGGCCTACGAGCAGTACTTC. It specifies CASSLDGRAYEQYF.

The chain recombines TRBV6-5 with TRBJ2-1; 13 bases are a match to TRBD2. The CDR3 runs 15 residues. CDR1 and CDR2 from the germline V gene are MNHEY and SVGAGI. V was clipped by 6 bases and J by 10 bases; unmatched bases: 9. The CDR3 bases are TGTGCCAGCAGCCCCGGACTAGCGGGAGCCGGGGAGCAGTTCTTC. Amino acids: CASSPGLAGAGEQFF.

The J gene is TRBJ1-1, the V gene TRBV14; perhaps TRBD1 as D (5 bases). Between the trimmed V and J ends, which lost 4 bases and 4 bases, there was a span of 7 bases. Germline CDR1 is SGHDN and CDR2 is FVKESK. The CDR3 is 12 amino acids. CDR3 in DNA: TGTGCCAGCAGCCTTGGGGCCACTGAAGCTTTCTTT. This codes for CASSLGATEAFF. Based on the CDR3 plus reference TRBV14 and TRBJ1-1, the full variable domain is EAGVTQFPSHSVIEKGQTVTLRCDPISGHDNLYWYRRVMGKEIKFLLHFVKESKQDESGMPNNRFLAERTGGTYSTLKVQPAELEDSGVYFCASSLGATEAFFGQGTRLTVV.

The chain carries TRBV19 and TRBJ1-1; D is unclear. CDR1 LNHDA and CDR2 SQIVND come from the germline V gene (reference sequence). CDR3 length: 16 residues. Trimming shortened V by 7 bases and J by 2 bases, and 20 bases separated the two germline ends. This chain's CDR3 is CASKIQLGEGNTEAFF. DNA of the CDR3: TGTGCCAGTAAGATTCAGCTTGGAGAAGGCAACACTGAAGCTTTCTTT.